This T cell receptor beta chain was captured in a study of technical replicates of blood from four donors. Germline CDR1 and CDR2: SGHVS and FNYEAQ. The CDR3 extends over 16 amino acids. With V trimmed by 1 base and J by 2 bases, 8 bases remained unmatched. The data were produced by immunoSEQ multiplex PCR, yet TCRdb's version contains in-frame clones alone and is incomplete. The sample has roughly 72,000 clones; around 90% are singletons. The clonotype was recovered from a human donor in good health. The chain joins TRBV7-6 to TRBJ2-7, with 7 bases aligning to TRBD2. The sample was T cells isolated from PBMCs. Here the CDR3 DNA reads TGTGCCAGCAGCTTAGATGCTGCGGGAGTGACCTACGAGCAGTACTTC. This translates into CASSLDAAGVTYEQYF.